Only a few counts were recorded for the clone carrying this TCR beta chain. As yet, its antigen is unknown. The DNA is omitted, as the CDR3 cannot be located on it reliably, and the CDR3 follows TCRdb's listing. Including both end residues, the CDR3 is 14 amino acids long. This sample is part of a study of identical twins' blood T cells. Background on the study: Around 50 million reads covered about six alpha-chain and about six beta-chain libraries. Study-wide results and limits: Twin repertoire similarity may partly reflect shared environment. Twins shared more top CDR3 clonotypes than unrelated donors did.

Each TCR cDNA library carried sample-specific barcodes on both ends. MiXCR, applied by TCRdb to the 5' RACE reads, yields one record per CDR3 protein. There are fewer than 450,000 distinct CDR3 sequences in the sample; 28% occur only once, and around 5.6% lies in the top ten. The sequenced sample was PBMCs. The TCR comes from a woman between 18 and 55 years old in good health. V is TRBV12-3 or TRBV12-4 and J is TRBJ1-5. CDR3 loop: CASSSSPSNQPQHF.